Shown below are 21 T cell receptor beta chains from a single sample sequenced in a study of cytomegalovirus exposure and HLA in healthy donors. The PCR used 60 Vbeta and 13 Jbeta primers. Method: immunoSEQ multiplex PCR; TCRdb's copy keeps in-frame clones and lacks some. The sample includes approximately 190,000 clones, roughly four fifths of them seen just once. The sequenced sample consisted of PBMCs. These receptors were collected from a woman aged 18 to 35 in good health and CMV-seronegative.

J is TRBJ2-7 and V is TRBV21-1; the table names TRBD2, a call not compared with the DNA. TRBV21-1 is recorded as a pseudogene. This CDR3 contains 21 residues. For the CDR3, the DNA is TGTGCCAGCAGACTCGGACAGGCTAACACCGGGACTAGCGTCATCTCCTACGAGCAGTACGTC. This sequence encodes CASRLGQANTGTSVISYEQYV.

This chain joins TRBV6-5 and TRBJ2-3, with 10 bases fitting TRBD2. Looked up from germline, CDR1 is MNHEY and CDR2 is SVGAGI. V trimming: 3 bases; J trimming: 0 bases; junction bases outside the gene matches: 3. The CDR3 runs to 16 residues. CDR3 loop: CASSYSLAGSTDTQYF. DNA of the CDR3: TGTGCCAGCAGTTATTCACTAGCGGGAAGCACAGATACGCAGTATTTT.

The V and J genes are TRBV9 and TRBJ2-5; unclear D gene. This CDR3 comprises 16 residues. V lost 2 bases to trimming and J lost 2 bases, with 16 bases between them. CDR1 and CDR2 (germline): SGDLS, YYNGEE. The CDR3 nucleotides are TGTGCCAGCAGCGTGAGGCCGTCTAGTGGGCAAGAGACCCAGTACTTC. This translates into CASSVRPSSGQETQYF. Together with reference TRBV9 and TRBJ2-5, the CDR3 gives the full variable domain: DSGVTQTPKHLITATGQRVTLRCSPRSGDLSVYWYQQSLDQGLQFLIQYYNGEERAKGNILERFSAQQFPDLHSELNLSSLELGDSALYFCASSVRPSSGQETQYFGPGTRLLVL.

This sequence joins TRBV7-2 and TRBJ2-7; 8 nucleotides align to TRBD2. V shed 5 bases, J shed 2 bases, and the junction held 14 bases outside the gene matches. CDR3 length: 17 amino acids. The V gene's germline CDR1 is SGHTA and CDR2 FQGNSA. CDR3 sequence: CASSPRGAGEDAYEQYV. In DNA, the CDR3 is TGTGCCAGCAGCCCCCGGGGAGCGGGAGAGGACGCCTACGAGCAGTACGTC.

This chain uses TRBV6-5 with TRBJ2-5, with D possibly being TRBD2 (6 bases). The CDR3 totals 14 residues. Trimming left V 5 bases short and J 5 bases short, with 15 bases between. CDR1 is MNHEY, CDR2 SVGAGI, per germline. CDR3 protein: CASSERAAGETQYF. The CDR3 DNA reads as TGTGCCAGCAGTGAGCGGGCGGCGGGGGAGACCCAGTACTTC.

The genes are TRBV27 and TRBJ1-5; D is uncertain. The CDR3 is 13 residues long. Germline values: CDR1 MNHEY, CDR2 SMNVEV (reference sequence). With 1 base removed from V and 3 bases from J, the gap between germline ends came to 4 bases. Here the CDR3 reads CASSLYNNQPQHF. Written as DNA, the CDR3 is TGTGCCAGCAGTTTATATAACAATCAGCCCCAGCATTTT.

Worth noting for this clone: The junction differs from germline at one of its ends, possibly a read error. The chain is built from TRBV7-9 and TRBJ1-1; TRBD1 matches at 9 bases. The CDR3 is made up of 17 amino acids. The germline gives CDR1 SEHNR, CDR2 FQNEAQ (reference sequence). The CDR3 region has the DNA TGTTCCAGCAGCTTAGGCGGTCGGACAGGGGAAAGCACTGAAGCTTTCTTT. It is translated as CSSSLGGRTGESTEAFF.

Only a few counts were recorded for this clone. The CDR3 sequence is CASSWGGGQAIYEQYV. CDR3 bases: TGTGCCAGCAGCTGGGGCGGCGGACAGGCGATTTACGAGCAGTACGTC. The chain employs TRBV5-6 and TRBJ2-7; 7 bases match TRBD1. Trimming at V came to 3 bases and at J to 4 bases, leaving 13 bases not matched to a gene. There are 16 residues in the CDR3. The germline V gene encodes CDR1 SGHDT and CDR2 YYEEEE.

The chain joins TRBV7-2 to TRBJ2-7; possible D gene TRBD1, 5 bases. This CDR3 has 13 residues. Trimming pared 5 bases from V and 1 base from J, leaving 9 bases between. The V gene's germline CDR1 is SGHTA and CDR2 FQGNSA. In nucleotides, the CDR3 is TGTGCCAGCAGCCCCACAGGATCCTACGAGCAGTACTTC. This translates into CASSPTGSYEQYF.

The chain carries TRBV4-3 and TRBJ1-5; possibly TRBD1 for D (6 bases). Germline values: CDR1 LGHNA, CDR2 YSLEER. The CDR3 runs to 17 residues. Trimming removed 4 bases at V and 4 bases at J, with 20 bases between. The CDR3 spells CASSPRDKPPINQPQHF. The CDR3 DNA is TGCGCCAGCAGCCCCCGGGACAAGCCTCCAATAAATCAGCCCCAGCATTTT.

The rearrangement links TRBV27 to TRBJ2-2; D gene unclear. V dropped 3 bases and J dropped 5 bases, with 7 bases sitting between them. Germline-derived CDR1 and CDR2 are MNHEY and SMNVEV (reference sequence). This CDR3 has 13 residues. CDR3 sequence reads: CASSFSGTGELFF. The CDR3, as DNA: TGTGCCAGCAGTTTTTCCGGGACCGGGGAGCTGTTTTTT.

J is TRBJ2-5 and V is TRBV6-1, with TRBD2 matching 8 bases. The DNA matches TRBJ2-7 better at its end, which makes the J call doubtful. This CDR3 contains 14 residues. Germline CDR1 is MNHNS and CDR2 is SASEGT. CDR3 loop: CASSETSGYYEQYF. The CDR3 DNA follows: TGTGCCAGCAGTGAAACTAGCGGATACTACGAGCAGTACTTC.

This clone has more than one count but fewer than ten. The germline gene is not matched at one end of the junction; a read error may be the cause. CDR3: CASSDSGTGGPQPQHF. The CDR3 region has the DNA TGTGCCAGCAGTGACTCCGGGACAGGGGGCCCTCAGCCCCAGCATTTT. The chain employs TRBV6-6 and TRBJ1-5; 12 nucleotides agree with TRBD1. CDR1 is MNHNY and CDR2 is SVGAGI in the germline V gene (reference sequence). The CDR3 runs to 16 residues.

In DNA form, the CDR3 reads TGTGCCATCAGGGTGGGACTAGAGGGGTCGGGGACCCAGTACTTC. Protein sequence: CAIRVGLEGSGTQYF. J is TRBJ2-5 and V is TRBV10-3; 8 positions agree with TRBD2. The germline gives CDR1 ENHRY, CDR2 SYGVKD. The CDR3 spans 15 residues. J gave up 7 bases and V 6 bases, and 13 bases lay outside the gene matches.

The CDR3 DNA reads TGCAGCGTTCGGGGGACAGGTGTCACAGATACGCAGTATTTT. Its translation is CSVRGTGVTDTQYF. The chain employs TRBV29-1 and TRBJ2-3; 8 bases map to TRBD1. The length of the CDR3 is 14 residues. V shed 5 bases, J shed 2 bases, and the junction held 6 bases outside the gene matches. Germline loops: CDR1 SQVTM, CDR2 ANQGSEA.

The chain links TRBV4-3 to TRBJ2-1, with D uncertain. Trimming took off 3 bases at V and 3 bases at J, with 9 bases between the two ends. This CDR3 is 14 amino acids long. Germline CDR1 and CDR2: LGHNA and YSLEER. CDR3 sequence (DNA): TGCGCCAGCAGCCAGCGGCCCGACTACAATGAGCAGTTCTTC. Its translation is CASSQRPDYNEQFF.

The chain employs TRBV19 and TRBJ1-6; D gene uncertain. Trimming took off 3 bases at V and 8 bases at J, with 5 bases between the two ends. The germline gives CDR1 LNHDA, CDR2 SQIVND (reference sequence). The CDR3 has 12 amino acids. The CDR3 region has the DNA TGTGCCAGTAGTATTCGGGATTCACCCCTCCACTTT. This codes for CASSIRDSPLHF.

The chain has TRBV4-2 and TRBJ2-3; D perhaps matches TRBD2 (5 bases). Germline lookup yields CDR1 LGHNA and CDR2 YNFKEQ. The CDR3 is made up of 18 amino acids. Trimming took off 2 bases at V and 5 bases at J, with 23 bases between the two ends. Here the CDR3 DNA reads TGTGCCAGCAGCCAATTCGCAGGACTCACCGAAGCCGAAGATACGCAGTATTTT. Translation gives CASSQFAGLTEAEDTQYF.

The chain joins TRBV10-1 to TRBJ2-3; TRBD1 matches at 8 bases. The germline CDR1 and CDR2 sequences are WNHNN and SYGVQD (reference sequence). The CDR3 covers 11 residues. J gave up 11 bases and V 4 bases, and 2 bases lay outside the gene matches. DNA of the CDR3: TGCGCCAGCAGTGGACAGGGGATGCAGTATTTT. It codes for CASSGQGMQYF.

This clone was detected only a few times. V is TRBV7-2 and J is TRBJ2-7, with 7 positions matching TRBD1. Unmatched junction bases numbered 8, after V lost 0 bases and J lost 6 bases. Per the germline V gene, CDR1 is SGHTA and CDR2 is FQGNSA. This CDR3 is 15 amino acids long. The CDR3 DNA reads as TGTGCCAGCAGCTTAGCGCTGACAGGGAAGGGCGAGCAGTACTTC. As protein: CASSLALTGKGEQYF. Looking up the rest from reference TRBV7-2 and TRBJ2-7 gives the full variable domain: GAGVSQSPSNKVTEKGKDVELRCDPISGHTALYWYRQSLGQGLEFLIYFQGNSAPDKSGLPSDRFSAERTGGSVSTLTIQRTQQEDSAVYLCASSLALTGKGEQYFGPGTRLTVT.

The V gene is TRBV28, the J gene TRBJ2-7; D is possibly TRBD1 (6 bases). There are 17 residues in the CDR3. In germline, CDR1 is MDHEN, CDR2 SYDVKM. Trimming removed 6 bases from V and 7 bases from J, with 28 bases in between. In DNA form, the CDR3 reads TGTGCCAGCAGCCCTCCCCGGGGAAGGGTAGGGGGTGATGAGCAGTACTTC. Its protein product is CASSPPRGRVGGDEQYF. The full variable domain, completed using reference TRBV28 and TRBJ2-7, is DVKVTQSSRYLVKRTGEKVFLECVQDMDHENMFWYRQDPGLGLRLIYFSYDVKMKEKGDIPEGYSVSREKKERFSLILESASTNQTSMYLCASSPPRGRVGGDEQYFGPGTRLTVT.